The clone carrying this T cell receptor (beta chain) occurred many times. CDR3 size: 16 residues. Unmatched junction bases numbered 5, after V lost 2 bases and J lost 6 bases. Looked up from germline, CDR1 is SGHRS and CDR2 is YFSETQ. Specified time point: longitudinal time-point 2. The data are from a study of neurological immune-mediated disorders. In TCRdb, the 5' RACE reads were re-called with MiXCR into one record per CDR3 protein. The sample has 40,000 to 60,000 distinct CDR3 sequences, roughly 13% seen once; the top ten hold roughly 4.5%. The V gene is TRBV5-1, the J gene TRBJ2-7; 16 bases fit TRBD2. This TCR was sampled from a male donor with HTLV-1-associated myelopathy (HAM/TSP). The specimen was PBMCs. Here the CDR3 DNA reads TGCGCCAGCAGCTTAGGGACTAGCGGGGGGGCATCCGAGCAGTACTTC. It is translated as CASSLGTSGGASEQYF.